This T cell receptor beta chain came from a study of T cell repertoires in cytomegalovirus infection. Germline trimming cut 5 bases from V and 7 bases from J; bases unmatched to any gene: 10. The CDR3 runs 15 residues. This clonotype was counted many times. TCRdb re-called the reads with MiXCR, one entry per CDR3 protein. The table includes 210,000 or so distinct CDR3 sequences, 6% to 8% detected once. The sequencing sample was made of PBMCs. The V gene is TRBV12-3 or TRBV12-4, the J gene TRBJ1-2; 10 bases are a match to TRBD1. This clonotype originated in a human donor in good health (CMV status not recorded). Some clones in this sample may be carry-over from other donors' samples. This CDR3 is CASSPAGTGVSGYTF. CDR3 sequence (DNA): TGTGCCAGCAGTCCTGCCGGGACAGGGGTGTCTGGCTACACCTTC.